This is a list of T cell receptor beta chains from one sample in a study of blood T cell repertoires in COVID-19. Only in-frame clones appear in the TCRdb table, and some are missing; sequencing was by immunoSEQ multiplex PCR. The table includes some 120,000 clones, 85% detected once. Sequenced: peripheral blood. The origin of the receptors is a man aged 55 to 69 with acute or convalescent COVID-19. Both conserved end residues are part of each CDR3. The D gene is left open where the match is weak. Some rows have no size entry. The others give once, few or many, or a class for an expanded clone.

TRBV28	NA	TRBD1	TRBJ2-7	CASSLSGQGYREQYF	TGTGCCAGCAGTTTAAGTGGACAGGGGTACAGGGAGCAGTACTTC
TRBV24-1	NA	NA	TRBJ2-3	CATSDFRGSGTDTQYF	TGTGCCACCAGTGATTTTAGGGGATCTGGCACAGATACGCAGTATTTT
TRBV5-4	once	TRBD2	TRBJ2-7	CASSLQGLATYYEQYF	TGTGCCAGCAGCTTGCAAGGACTAGCGACGTACTACGAGCAGTACTTC
TRBV23-1	NA	TRBD2	TRBJ2-7	CASSHSGAKRLAGGEQYF	TGCGCCAGCAGTCACTCGGGGGCAAAAAGACTAGCGGGAGGCGAGCAGTACTTC
TRBV7-3	NA	NA	TRBJ2-2	CASSLAWGELFF	TGTGCCAGCAGCTTGGCCTGGGGGGAGCTGTTTTTT
TRBV6-6	NA	NA	TRBJ1-1	CASSETVRNTEAFF	TGTGCCAGCAGTGAGACAGTGAGGAACACTGAAGCTTTCTTT
TRBV4-3	NA	TRBD1	TRBJ2-7	CASSQDRGPYYEQYF	TGCGCCAGCAGCCAAGATAGGGGGCCCTACTACGAGCAGTACTTC
TRBV18	NA	NA	TRBJ2-1	CASSPPAGAGSNEQFF	TGTGCCAGCTCACCACCTGCAGGGGCAGGGTCCAATGAGCAGTTCTTC
TRBV6-2/TRBV6-3	NA	TRBD2	TRBJ2-5	CASSGTGLAGIETQYF	TGTGCCAGCAGTGGTACCGGACTAGCGGGAATCGAGACCCAGTACTTC
TRBV2	NA	TRBD2	TRBJ2-1	CASSRLGREGDNEQFF	TGTGCCAGCAGTCGTTTGGGGCGGGAGGGCGACAATGAGCAGTTCTTC
TRBV5-1	NA	NA	TRBJ2-7	CASSPLGHSYEQYF	TGCGCCAGCAGCCCCTTGGGGCACTCCTACGAGCAGTACTTC
TRBV12-5	NA	NA	TRBJ1-1	CASGQMTRSVAFF	TGTGCTAGTGGCCAAATGACACGCTCCGTAGCTTTCTTT
TRBV29-1	NA	NA	TRBJ2-7	CSVDGSQGGYEQYF	TGCAGCGTTGACGGCAGCCAAGGGGGTTACGAGCAGTACTTC
TRBV5-4	few	NA	TRBJ2-1	CASSGTDRYNEQFF	TGTGCCAGCAGCGGAACTGACAGATACAATGAGCAGTTCTTC
TRBV28	once	TRBD1	TRBJ1-2	CASSFRRDRVGDGYTF	TGTGCCAGCAGTTTTCGTCGGGACAGGGTTGGCGATGGCTACACCTTC
TRBV15	NA	TRBD1	TRBJ2-7	CATSRGQGETYEQYF	TGTGCCACCAGCAGAGGACAGGGAGAGACCTACGAGCAGTACTTC
TRBV3-1/TRBV3-2	once	TRBD1	TRBJ2-7	CASTRMTGSYEQYF	TGTGCCAGCACGAGGATGACAGGGTCCTACGAGCAGTACTTC